This TCR beta chain was sequenced in a study of monozygotic twins with inflammatory bowel disease. Comment on this clonotype: Its antigen remains unknown.

Study-level findings and limits: Fewer clonotypes were shared with others by IBD patients than by healthy twins, especially with disease activity.

Each CDR3 protein gets one entry in TCRdb, which reprocessed the 5' RACE reads and gives no DNA. Here the sample table reports about 380,000 distinct CDR3 sequences. This TCR derives from a human donor with ulcerative colitis or Crohn's disease, or a healthy co-twin of an affected twin (not recorded which). Sequencing was performed on blood.

The CDR3 reads CASSDGGGGVGAFF. The chain carries TRBV25-1 and TRBJ1-1; TCRdb outputs TRBD1, but without DNA this stays unchecked. Germline CDR1 is MGHDK and CDR2 is SYGVNS. CDR3 length: 14 amino acids.